These 23 T cell receptor beta chains were all obtained from the same sample, sequenced in a study of blood T cell repertoires in COVID-19 (dated by TCRdb to 2018 to 2020). The library was obtained by the immunoSEQ multiplex PCR assay. TCRdb took this table from immuneACCESS and kept in-frame rearrangements with V and J called. Such tables lack part of the clones; where checked against another copy, unresolved V genes explain under half of the gap, and the rest is unexplained. The sample has about 210,000 clones on record, 75% to 90% of them singletons. The ten top clones hold under 5.5% of the sample. Sequencing was done on a sample of peripheral blood. These TCRs come from a woman aged 40 to 50 with acute or convalescent COVID-19.

The chain couples TRBV6-5 to TRBJ1-3; possibly TRBD1 for D (6 bases). V was cut by 3 bases and J by 4 bases, with 10 bases left in between. The germline CDR1 and CDR2 sequences are MNHEY and SVGAGI. The CDR3 sequence is 14 residues long. CDR3 protein: CASSYKDSGNTIYF. The DNA for the CDR3 is TGTGCCAGCAGTTATAAGGACAGCGGAAACACCATATATTTT.

This sequence joins TRBV6-5 and TRBJ2-1, with 8 bases identical to TRBD1. This CDR3 has 13 residues. The germline V gene has CDR1 MNHEY and CDR2 SVGAGI. The V and J ends lost 4 bases and 15 bases, in that order; junction bases with no gene match: 11. The CDR3 protein is CASSSNRGQGPFF. In nucleotides, the CDR3 is TGTGCCAGCAGTTCGAACCGTGGACAGGGCCCGTTCTTC.

The CDR3 sequence: CASSSRGRYNEQFF. In DNA, the CDR3 is TGTGCCAGCAGTTCGCGGGGGCGTTACAATGAGCAGTTCTTC. This chain joins TRBV25-1 and TRBJ2-1, with D perhaps TRBD2 (7 bases). The CDR3 consists of 14 residues. V gave up 5 bases and J gave up 4 bases, with 12 bases separating them. The germline V gene has CDR1 MGHDK and CDR2 SYGVNS.

The chain's CDR3 is CASSQGPSGNTGELFF. DNA for the CDR3: TGTGCCAGCAGCCAAGGGCCTTCGGGGAACACCGGGGAGCTGTTTTTT. This rearrangement joins TRBV3-1 (or the pseudogene TRBV3-2) to TRBJ2-2; D is undetermined. The CDR3 consists of 16 residues. Per germline, CDR1 LGHDT and CDR2 YNNKEL (reference sequence). The germline V and J ends were trimmed by 1 base and 1 base, with 10 bases remaining between them.

J is TRBJ1-4 and V is TRBV6-6, with 9 bases that match TRBD1. CDR3 size: 19 residues. The germline V gene has CDR1 MNHNY and CDR2 SVGAGI (reference sequence). The ends lost 5 bases at V and 0 bases at J; junction bases unmatched: 13. CDR3 region: CASSRTDRGAVATNEKLFF. The CDR3 region has the DNA TGTGCCAGCAGTCGGACCGACAGGGGGGCCGTTGCAACTAATGAAAAACTGTTTTTT.

The chain recombines TRBV4-1 with TRBJ1-2; a weak D match, TRBD1 (6 bases). Germline lookup yields CDR1 MGHRA and CDR2 YSYEKL. This CDR3 has 16 amino acids. Deletions cut 2 bases from V and 4 bases from J, with 17 bases between. CDR3 in amino acids: CASSQPEYTGSYGYTF. In DNA form, the CDR3 reads TGCGCCAGCAGCCAACCTGAATACACAGGGTCCTATGGCTACACCTTC.

J is TRBJ1-1 and V is TRBV3-1 (or the pseudogene TRBV3-2); no clear D. The CDR3 consists of 15 residues. Trimming removed 1 base at V and 1 base at J, with 10 bases between. CDR1 is LGHDT, CDR2 YNNKEL, per germline (reference sequence). As DNA, the CDR3 is TGTGCCAGCAGCCAAGGACCAGCGGGGAACACTGAAGCTTTCTTT. This gives the protein CASSQGPAGNTEAFF.

V is TRBV18 and J is TRBJ1-5; 7 bases fit TRBD1. CDR1 is KGHSH and CDR2 is LQKENI in the germline V gene. The length of the CDR3 is 14 residues. The V and J ends lost 2 bases and 7 bases, in that order; junction bases with no gene match: 5. CDR3 sequence reads: CASSPEGARQPQHF. The CDR3 DNA reads TGTGCCAGCTCACCAGAGGGGGCACGACAGCCCCAGCATTTT.

The chain links TRBV7-2 to TRBJ1-3; possible D gene TRBD1, 5 bases. The CDR3 totals 14 residues. Germline CDR1 SGHTA, CDR2 FQGNSA. Trimming left V 5 bases short and J 1 base short, with 9 bases between. Here the CDR3 reads CASSPDSSGNTIYF. The CDR3 DNA is TGTGCCAGCAGCCCCGACAGTTCTGGAAACACCATATATTTT.

The chain is built from TRBV6-5 and TRBJ2-7; 9 bases line up with TRBD2. CDR1 is MNHEY, CDR2 SVGAGI, per germline. CDR3 length equals 15 residues. V shed 7 bases, J shed 2 bases, and the junction held 9 bases outside the gene matches. DNA for the CDR3: TGTGCCAGCACCGGGAGCGGGGGGCGCACCTACGAGCAGTACGTC. This sequence encodes CASTGSGGRTYEQYV.

The V and J genes are TRBV6-2 or TRBV6-3 and TRBJ2-7; D not resolved. V was cut by 2 bases and J by 2 bases, with 7 bases left in between. CDR3 length: 13 amino acids. Germline assignment: CDR1 MNHEY and CDR2 SVGEGT. CDR3: CASSYGVTYEQYV. CDR3 nucleotides: TGTGCCAGCAGTTACGGAGTGACCTACGAGCAGTACGTC.

The chain has TRBV6-6 and TRBJ1-1; no clear D. Germline CDR1 MNHNY, CDR2 SVGAGI (reference sequence). Trimming took off 5 bases at V and 0 bases at J, with 7 bases between the two ends. The CDR3 consists of 13 residues. CDR3 nucleotides: TGTGCCAGCAGTCCCAGTCTGAACACTGAAGCTTTCTTT. It is translated as CASSPSLNTEAFF.

On this clone itself: Other DNA sequences in the sample encode the same CDR3. This rearrangement joins TRBV9 to TRBJ1-1, with a weak D call TRBD1 (6 bases). V lost 0 bases and J lost 2, with 8 bases in between. The CDR3 length is 14 residues. CDR1 is SGDLS, CDR2 YYNGEE, per germline. For the CDR3, the DNA is TGTGCCAGCAGCGTAGTTGGGGGCAACACTGAAGCTTTCTTT. It translates to CASSVVGGNTEAFF.

This chain connects TRBV7-3 to TRBJ2-2; 8 positions match TRBD1. This CDR3 region has 17 residues. Germline V CDR1 and CDR2: SGHTA, FQGTGA. Trimming took 5 bases from V and 3 from J; bases not matched to a gene: 11. The CDR3 nucleotides read TGTGCCAGCAGCGGGCCGGACAGGGAAAAGGACACCGGGGAGCTGTTTTTT. Translating gives CASSGPDREKDTGELFF.

The J gene is TRBJ2-1, the V gene TRBV9; 14 bases align to TRBD2. Trimming took 3 bases from V and 4 from J; bases not matched to a gene: 6. The CDR3 runs 17 residues. In germline, CDR1 is SGDLS, CDR2 YYNGEE. The CDR3 DNA follows: TGTGCCAGCAGCGCCTCGACTAGCGGGGGGGCGTACAATGAGCAGTTCTTC. Translating it yields CASSASTSGGAYNEQFF.

V is TRBV19 and J is TRBJ1-5, with D perhaps matching TRBD1 (6 bases). Germline CDR1 is LNHDA and CDR2 is SQIVND (reference sequence). The CDR3 has 14 amino acids. Deletions cut 4 bases from V and 4 bases from J, with 11 bases between. The CDR3, as DNA: TGTGCCAGTAGTAGGCGGGGGCTGAATCAGCCCCAGCATTTT. Protein: CASSRRGLNQPQHF.

This clone was picked up a small number of times. V usage is TRBV7-7 and J usage is TRBJ2-5, with TRBD2 matching 14 bases. Germline values: CDR1 SSHAT, CDR2 FNYEAQ (reference sequence). With 4 bases clipped from V and 9 bases from J, the junction kept 7 bases outside the gene matches. CDR3 length equals 15 residues. This chain's CDR3 is CASSSGLAGGAAQYF. The CDR3 coding sequence is TGTGCCAGCAGCTCAGGACTAGCGGGGGGTGCGGCCCAGTACTTC.

The sample holds a few counts of this clone. The V and J genes are TRBV10-2 and TRBJ2-5, with 9 bases lining up with TRBD2. The CDR3 sequence is 14 residues long. Trimming cost V 3 bases and J 5 bases; bases outside gene matches: 4. Per germline, CDR1 WSHSY and CDR2 SAAADI. The CDR3 is CASSEAGGEETQYF. The CDR3 bases are TGCGCCAGCAGTGAAGCGGGGGGCGAGGAGACCCAGTACTTC.

This chain connects TRBV7-8 to TRBJ1-2, with 8 bases fitting TRBD1. The CDR3 has 15 amino acids. V shed 3 bases and J 3 bases; nucleotides not matched to a gene: 6. Looked up from germline, CDR1 is SGHVS and CDR2 is FQNEAQ. For the CDR3, the DNA is TGTGCCAGCAGCTTTCAGGCGGGACAGGACTATGGCTACACCTTC. This codes for CASSFQAGQDYGYTF.

This clone has a handful of counts. The J gene is TRBJ2-1, the V gene TRBV6-4, with 8 bases matching TRBD2. The V gene's germline CDR1 is MRHNA and CDR2 SNTAGT. V dropped 6 bases and J dropped 11; count of bases not matched to a gene: 9. The CDR3 covers 13 residues. The CDR3, as DNA: TGTGCCAGCAGCGCAGCGCGGACTAGCCAGCAGTTCTTC. As protein: CASSAARTSQQFF.

This clone showed up just once. The junction differs from germline at one of its ends, possibly a read error. The chain carries TRBV12-5 and TRBJ2-1; D possibly corresponds to TRBD1 (5 bases). There are 13 residues in the CDR3. Germline values: CDR1 LGHNT, CDR2 FRNRAP. CDR3 in amino acids: CASGLGKVGATVF. The CDR3, as DNA: TGTGCTAGTGGTTTGGGTAAGGTAGGGGCAACGGTCTTC.

The V and J genes are TRBV28 and TRBJ2-1, with 10 bases that match TRBD2. The CDR3 has 15 residues. Germline CDR1 is MDHEN and CDR2 is SYDVKM. V trimming: 3 bases; J trimming: 6 bases; junction bases outside the gene matches: 5. The CDR3: CASSFSSSGGNEQFF. CDR3 DNA: TGTGCCAGCAGTTTTTCTTCTAGCGGGGGCAATGAGCAGTTCTTC.

This chain links TRBV3-1 (or the pseudogene TRBV3-2) with TRBJ2-7; D gene unclear. This CDR3 is 14 amino acids long. Between the trimmed V and J ends, which lost 2 bases and 0 bases, there was a span of 8 bases. Germline V lookup: CDR1 LGHDT, CDR2 YNNKEL (reference sequence). CDR3 residues: CASSQSHTSYEQYV. The CDR3 DNA is TGTGCCAGCAGCCAATCGCACACCTCCTACGAGCAGTACGTC.